These 18 T cell receptor beta chains originate from one sample sequenced in a study of cytomegalovirus exposure and HLA in healthy donors. Both 60 Vbeta primers and 13 Jbeta primers went into the PCR. Clones were read by immunoSEQ multiplex PCR, and TCRdb kept only the in-frame ones, dropping some. The repertoire holds about 160,000 clones, with 65% to 85% as singletons. Sequenced material: PBMCs. Receptors originate from a male donor in good health and CMV-seropositive.

Comment on this clone: One end of the junction is discordant with germline, which a read error may explain. The rearrangement joins TRBV7-7 to TRBJ2-7; the D gene is possibly TRBD1 (6 bases). Germline V gene sequence: CDR1 SSHAT, CDR2 FNYEAQ (reference sequence). The CDR3 has 15 residues. Written as DNA, the CDR3 is TGTGCTAGCAGCTTAGGAGTGGACAGAAACTACGAGCAGTACTTC. Translated: CASSLGVDRNYEQYF.

This CDR3 is CASSQDLGGPYGYTF. The CDR3 nucleotides read TGTGCCAGCAGCCAAGATCTAGGGGGCCCCTATGGCTACACCTTC. V gene TRBV4-2 combines with J gene TRBJ1-2; 7 bases agree with TRBD1. J gave up 4 bases and V 0 bases, and 5 bases lay outside the gene matches. There are 15 residues in the CDR3. Germline values: CDR1 LGHNA, CDR2 YNFKEQ.

V and J are TRBV5-1 and TRBJ2-7, with D perhaps matching TRBD1 (5 bases). V lost 5 bases, J lost 2 bases, and 11 bases lay in between. The V gene's germline CDR1 is SGHRS and CDR2 YFSETQ. The CDR3 is 13 residues long. Here the CDR3 reads CASRDDSTYEQYF. CDR3 coding DNA: TGCGCCAGCAGAGACGACAGTACCTACGAGCAGTACTTC.

The rearrangement links TRBV15 to TRBJ2-5; the D is unclear. With the DNA end fitting TRBJ2-7 better, the J assignment may be wrong. Germline V lookup: CDR1 LNHNV, CDR2 YYDKDF (reference sequence). CDR3 length: 13 residues. The CDR3 is CATSSTVAYEQYF. CDR3 in DNA: TGTGCCACCAGCAGCACGGTCGCCTACGAGCAGTACTTC.

This clone has a handful of counts. This sequence joins TRBV7-9 and TRBJ2-2, with a possible D match to TRBD1 (6 bases). In germline, CDR1 is SEHNR, CDR2 FQNEAQ (reference sequence). V was cut by 4 bases and J by 5 bases, with 17 bases left in between. CDR3 size: 16 residues. The CDR3 coding sequence is TGTGCCAGCAGCTCGAACTCAGGGGCAAGGACCGGGGAGCTGTTTTTT. Amino acid sequence: CASSSNSGARTGELFF.

V and J are TRBV18 and TRBJ2-5, with 8 positions matching TRBD2. V trimming: 4 bases; J trimming: 4 bases; junction bases outside the gene matches: 11. The V gene's germline CDR1 is KGHSH and CDR2 LQKENI. This CDR3 has 16 amino acids. The CDR3 reads CASSRMTGGPPETQYF. The CDR3 nucleotides read TGTGCCAGCTCACGCATGACGGGAGGGCCGCCAGAGACCCAGTACTTC.

This clone was observed a few times. The chain carries TRBV7-9 and TRBJ2-5; TRBD1 might be the D (5 bases). V shed 5 bases and J shed 2 bases, with 9 bases lying between them. The CDR3 runs 13 residues. CDR1 is SEHNR and CDR2 is FQNEAQ in the germline V gene (reference sequence). The CDR3 DNA reads as TGTGCCAGCAGCCCGACAGTTCAAGAGACCCAGTACTTC. Its translation: CASSPTVQETQYF. The entire variable domain, with the rest obtained from reference TRBV7-9 and TRBJ2-5, is as follows: DTGVSQNPRHKITKRGQNVTFRCDPISEHNRLYWYRQTLGQGPEFLTYFQNEAQLEKSRLLSDRFSAERPKGSFSTLEIQRTEQGDSAMYLCASSPTVQETQYFGPGTRLLVL.

This sequence joins TRBV4-2 and TRBJ2-7; 10 nucleotides match TRBD1. The CDR3 totals 17 residues. Germline V gene sequence: CDR1 LGHNA, CDR2 YNFKEQ. V lost 1 base, J lost 2 bases, and 8 bases stayed unmatched. The CDR3 sequence: CASSQGGRGTGAYEQYF. In DNA, the CDR3 is TGTGCCAGCAGCCAAGGGGGTCGGGGGACAGGGGCCTACGAGCAGTACTTC.

Worth noting for this clone: Additional DNA sequences in this sample encode the identical CDR3. The chain uses TRBV6-5 and TRBJ1-2, with D perhaps matching TRBD1 (5 bases). This CDR3 is 14 amino acids long. Trimming shortened V by 8 bases and J by 1 base, and 14 bases separated the two germline ends. The V gene's germline CDR1 is MNHEY and CDR2 SVGAGI. In DNA form, the CDR3 reads TGTGCCAGCTCGAGAACCGGGGGTAACTATGGCTACACCTTC. Translating it yields CASSRTGGNYGYTF.

A single count supports this clone. The chain's CDR3 is CASSLEGVQPQHF. CDR3 sequence (DNA): TGTGCCAGCAGCTTAGAAGGGGTTCAGCCCCAGCATTTT. The chain has TRBV11-2 and TRBJ1-5, with TRBD1 as a possible D gene (5 bases). Germline CDR1 SGHAT, CDR2 FQNNGV. Between the trimmed V and J ends, which lost 0 bases and 6 bases, there was a span of 6 bases. This CDR3 spans 13 amino acids.

The chain joins TRBV16 to TRBJ2-1, with D possibly TRBD2 on 5 matching bases. The germline gives CDR1 KGHSY, CDR2 FQNENV. The CDR3 totals 13 residues. V was cut by 0 bases and J by 7 bases, with 7 bases left in between. CDR3 DNA: TGTGCCAGCAGCCAATCGGGAGAGAATGAGCAGTTCTTC. This encodes CASSQSGENEQFF.

The chain employs TRBV19 and TRBJ2-7; tentatively, D is TRBD2 (6 bases). Between the trimmed V and J ends, which lost 7 bases and 2 bases, there was a span of 15 bases. Germline CDR1 LNHDA, CDR2 SQIVND (reference sequence). The CDR3 contains 14 residues. The CDR3 region has the DNA TGTGCCAGTACACCGGGACTGGGGGCCTACGAGCAGTACTTC. Protein: CASTPGLGAYEQYF.

V gene TRBV18 combines with J gene TRBJ2-3, with TRBD1 matching over 8 bases. Germline V lookup: CDR1 KGHSH, CDR2 LQKENI. The CDR3 runs 15 residues. V shed 3 bases, J shed 0 bases, and the junction held 2 bases outside the gene matches. The CDR3, as DNA: TGTGCCAGCTCACCGCAGGGGGCTAGCACAGATACGCAGTATTTT. Protein: CASSPQGASTDTQYF. Complete variable domain (other parts from reference TRBV18 and TRBJ2-3): NAGVMQNPRHLVRRRGQEARLRCSPMKGHSHVYWYRQLPEEGLKFMVYLQKENIIDESGMPKERFSAEFPKEGPSILRIQQVVRGDSAAYFCASSPQGASTDTQYFGPGTRLTVL.

This clone was observed once. CDR3 sequence reads: CASSLYHEQYF. For the CDR3, the DNA is TGTGCCAGCAGCTTGTATCACGAGCAGTACTTC. This sequence joins TRBV5-6 and TRBJ2-7; D call uncertain. CDR3 length equals 11 residues. CDR1 and CDR2 (germline): SGHDT, YYEEEE. Trimming removed 1 base from V and 5 bases from J, with 4 bases in between.

The rearrangement uses TRBV5-1 and TRBJ2-2; 11 nucleotides agree with TRBD2. This CDR3 comprises 18 residues. V was pared by 6 bases and J by 6 bases, with 16 bases of the junction left unmatched. Germline V CDR1 and CDR2: SGHRS, YFSETQ. The CDR3 DNA follows: TGCGCCAGCATCAAAGGGACTAGCGGAGTGGGATCGGCCGGGGAGCTGTTTTTT. Amino acids: CASIKGTSGVGSAGELFF.

CDR3 protein: CAISNPGQGPSNTEAFF. The CDR3 nucleotides read TGTGCCATCAGTAACCCGGGACAGGGACCTTCGAACACTGAAGCTTTCTTT. The genes are TRBV10-3 and TRBJ1-1, with 9 bases identical to TRBD1. The CDR3 consists of 17 residues. Germline CDR1 reads ENHRY; CDR2 reads SYGVKD. Trimming took 5 bases from V and 1 from J; bases not matched to a gene: 11.

The chain is built from TRBV6-6 and TRBJ1-5; 12 positions match TRBD1. Germline assignment: CDR1 MNHNY and CDR2 SVGAGI (reference sequence). CDR3 length: 16 amino acids. Unmatched junction bases numbered 4, after V lost 5 bases and J lost 2 bases. For the CDR3, the DNA is TGTGCCAGCAGTGTGGGACAGGGGGCCGGCAATCAGCCCCAGCATTTT. Translation gives CASSVGQGAGNQPQHF.

The V gene is TRBV5-1, the J gene TRBJ2-7; D is unclear. Trimming stripped 0 bases from V and 4 bases from J, with 11 bases between. This CDR3 region has 14 residues. Germline-derived CDR1 and CDR2 are SGHRS and YFSETQ. This chain's CDR3 is CASSLVDTGYEQYF. Written as DNA, the CDR3 is TGCGCCAGCAGCTTGGTAGACACCGGTTACGAGCAGTACTTC.